A single sample gave rise to the 18 T cell receptor beta chains below, sequenced in a study of technical replicates of blood from several donors. Libraries were prepared by immunoSEQ multiplex PCR; TCRdb keeps only in-frame clonotypes and omits some of them. The data contain about 79,000 clones, more than 85% of them seen just once; the ten biggest clones take up 0.3% to 0.45%. Sequencing was done on a sample of T cells isolated from PBMCs. These receptors all come from a human donor in good health. Some clones in this sample may be carry-over from other donors' samples.

This clone turned up a few times. The chain couples TRBV6-1 to TRBJ1-4, with a possible D match to TRBD1 (5 bases). The CDR3 spans 16 residues. Trimming took off 0 bases at V and 4 bases at J, with 12 bases between the two ends. The germline CDR1 and CDR2 sequences are MNHNS and SASEGT. This CDR3 is CASSEAVGRGNEKLFF. Written as DNA, the CDR3 is TGTGCCAGCAGTGAAGCGGTGGGGAGGGGTAATGAAAAACTGTTTTTT.

The chain couples TRBV4-1 to TRBJ2-2, with 9 nucleotides matching TRBD2. The germline V gene has CDR1 MGHRA and CDR2 YSYEKL. Unmatched junction bases numbered 11, after V lost 0 bases and J lost 6 bases. The CDR3 totals 18 residues. As DNA, the CDR3 is TGCGCCAGCAGCCAAGAACGTAGAGTGGCGGGAGGGCCCGGGGAGCTGTTTTTT. Translated: CASSQERRVAGGPGELFF.

The gene calls are TRBV7-2 and TRBJ2-3; the D is unclear. Deletions cut 5 bases from V and 4 bases from J, with 13 bases between. Looked up from germline, CDR1 is SGHTA and CDR2 is FQGNSA. The CDR3 extends over 14 amino acids. This CDR3 is CASSRLIQPDTQYF. In nucleotides, the CDR3 is TGTGCCAGCAGCCGGCTGATACAGCCAGATACGCAGTATTTT.

The chain recombines TRBV5-4 with TRBJ2-3; TRBD2 aligns across 12 bases. This CDR3 comprises 16 residues. The ends lost 2 bases at V and 0 bases at J; junction bases unmatched: 1. Germline lookup yields CDR1 SGHNT and CDR2 YYREEE (reference sequence). CDR3 sequence: CASSLLAGGSTDTQYF. For the CDR3, the DNA is TGTGCCAGCAGCTTACTAGCGGGAGGCAGCACAGATACGCAGTATTTT.

The chain uses TRBV5-1 and TRBJ2-3; D uncertain. V lost 2 bases, J lost 3 bases, and 4 bases lay in between. This CDR3 contains 12 residues. Per the germline V gene, CDR1 is SGHRS and CDR2 is YFSETQ. The CDR3 DNA follows: TGCGCCAGCAGCTTCCAGACAGATACGCAGTATTTT. Its protein product is CASSFQTDTQYF.

CDR3 nucleotides: TGTGCCATCAGTGATTCTCGGCAGGGCCCCTACAATGAGCAGTTCTTC. It codes for CAISDSRQGPYNEQFF. This rearrangement joins TRBV10-3 to TRBJ2-1; a possible D gene is TRBD1 (5 bases). V lost 3 bases and J 2 bases, leaving 14 bases between the germline ends. Germline-derived CDR1 and CDR2 are ENHRY and SYGVKD. This CDR3 has 16 amino acids.

The rearrangement links TRBV9 to TRBJ2-3, with 9 nucleotides matching TRBD1. V trimming: 5 bases; J trimming: 5 bases; junction bases outside the gene matches: 9. CDR1 and CDR2 (germline): SGDLS, YYNGEE. This CDR3 is built from 15 residues. The CDR3 DNA is TGTGCCAGCAGTGATACAGGGGGCGTTGGAGATACGCAGTATTTT. Translated, it gives CASSDTGGVGDTQYF. The full variable domain, rest sourced from reference TRBV9 and TRBJ2-3, is DSGVTQTPKHLITATGQRVTLRCSPRSGDLSVYWYQQSLDQGLQFLIQYYNGEERAKGNILERFSAQQFPDLHSELNLSSLELGDSALYFCASSDTGGVGDTQYFGPGTRLTVL.

The chain uses TRBV15 and TRBJ2-3, with 10 bases matching TRBD2. Trimming took 0 bases from V and 0 from J; bases not matched to a gene: 6. CDR3 length: 18 residues. Looked up from germline, CDR1 is LNHNV and CDR2 is YYDKDF (reference sequence). The CDR3 loop is CATSRELAGTPSTDTQYF. In DNA, the CDR3 is TGTGCCACCAGCAGAGAACTAGCGGGGACTCCCAGCACAGATACGCAGTATTTT.

The rearrangement links TRBV6-5 to TRBJ2-1, with TRBD2 as a possible D gene (5 bases). This CDR3 has 13 amino acids. Trimming removed 3 bases from V and 10 bases from J, with 13 bases in between. Germline CDR1 reads MNHEY; CDR2 reads SVGAGI. CDR3 coding DNA: TGTGCCAGCAGTTATAATCCCAAGCGGGAGCAGTTCTTC. Translated, it gives CASSYNPKREQFF.

The V gene is TRBV11-1, the J gene TRBJ1-1; weak D call: TRBD1 (5 bases). This CDR3 spans 15 amino acids. V lost 6 bases and J lost 1, with 15 bases in between. CDR1 and CDR2 from the germline V gene are SGHAT and FQDESV (reference sequence). The CDR3 loop reads CASSYGGGRNTEAFF. As DNA, the CDR3 is TGTGCCAGCAGTTACGGGGGAGGTCGGAACACTGAAGCTTTCTTT. Full variable domain (missing parts from reference TRBV11-1 and TRBJ1-1): EAEVAQSPRYKITEKSQAVAFWCDPISGHATLYWYRQILGQGPELLVQFQDESVVDDSQLPKDRFSAERLKGVDSTLKIQPAELGDSAMYLCASSYGGGRNTEAFFGQGTRLTVV.

This clone was observed once. V usage is TRBV30 and J usage is TRBJ1-6; 9 bases line up with TRBD1. This CDR3 is built from 14 residues. V trimming: 4 bases; J trimming: 10 bases; junction bases outside the gene matches: 8. Germline CDR1 and CDR2: GTSNPN and SVGIG (reference sequence). CDR3 sequence: CAWTPGTGTSPLHF. In DNA, the CDR3 is TGTGCCTGGACGCCCGGGACAGGGACCTCACCCCTCCACTTT.

V is TRBV19 and J is TRBJ2-7, with a tentative D call TRBD2 (5 bases). The CDR3 consists of 14 residues. The germline gives CDR1 LNHDA, CDR2 SQIVND (reference sequence). Trimming took 3 bases from V and 2 from J, leaving 11 bases between them. This CDR3 reads CASSISGSPYEQYF. In nucleotides, the CDR3 is TGTGCCAGTAGTATTTCGGGATCGCCCTACGAGCAGTACTTC.

V usage is TRBV19 and J usage is TRBJ1-1; D may be TRBD1 (5 bases). The V end was cut by 1 base, the J end by 4 bases, with 13 bases between. The CDR3 contains 15 residues. Germline V lookup: CDR1 LNHDA, CDR2 SQIVND (reference sequence). CDR3 nucleotide sequence: TGTGCCAGTAGTATAGGTTACATGGGGGGCACTGAAGCTTTCTTT. It translates to CASSIGYMGGTEAFF.

J is TRBJ1-5 and V is TRBV28; tentative D call: TRBD1 (6 bases). This CDR3 has 16 amino acids. V lost 6 bases to trimming and J lost 1 base, with 16 bases between them. Germline V gene sequence: CDR1 MDHEN, CDR2 SYDVKM. The CDR3 DNA is TGTGCCAGCAGCCTTATGGCCAGGGGAAGCAATCAGCCCCAGCATTTT. This gives the protein CASSLMARGSNQPQHF.

This clone was seen a single time. The rearrangement uses TRBV28 and TRBJ2-7; D might be TRBD1 (6 bases). The CDR3 is 17 residues long. The V end lost 2 bases, the J end lost 2 bases, and 19 bases lay between the germline ends. Germline-derived CDR1 and CDR2 are MDHEN and SYDVKM. In nucleotides, the CDR3 is TGTGCCAGCAGTTTAGGGTACAGGGAACTTACCACCTACGAGCAGTACTTC. It specifies CASSLGYRELTTYEQYF.

V usage is TRBV28 and J usage is TRBJ2-2; D remains ambiguous. Trimming cost V 4 bases and J 4 bases, with 10 bases left between them. Germline values: CDR1 MDHEN, CDR2 SYDVKM. This CDR3 has 14 amino acids. CDR3 region: CASSWSWSTGELFF. CDR3 sequence (DNA): TGTGCCAGCAGTTGGAGTTGGTCCACCGGGGAGCTGTTTTTT. Full variable domain (missing parts from reference TRBV28 and TRBJ2-2): DVKVTQSSRYLVKRTGEKVFLECVQDMDHENMFWYRQDPGLGLRLIYFSYDVKMKEKGDIPEGYSVSREKKERFSLILESASTNQTSMYLCASSWSWSTGELFFGEGSRLTVL.

This chain links TRBV27 with TRBJ1-1; 9 nucleotides agree with TRBD1. The CDR3 spans 13 residues. Trimming removed 6 bases from V and 4 bases from J; junction bases left unmatched: 3. Germline V lookup: CDR1 MNHEY, CDR2 SMNVEV (reference sequence). CDR3 sequence (DNA): TGTGCCAGCAGCCCGGGACAGGGCACTGAAGCTTTCTTT. Amino acid sequence: CASSPGQGTEAFF.

The rearrangement uses TRBV2 and TRBJ2-6; D is perhaps TRBD2 (6 bases). This CDR3 has 19 amino acids. Germline-derived CDR1 and CDR2 are SNHLY and FYNNEI. V lost 1 base to trimming and J lost 4 bases, with 20 bases between them. The CDR3 DNA reads as TGTGCCAGCAGTGAAGGGCCGAACGGGAGACCATCAGGGGCCAACGTCCTGACTTTC. Protein product: CASSEGPNGRPSGANVLTF.